Listed here is a single T cell receptor (beta chain). CDR1 SQVTM and CDR2 ANQGSEA come from the germline V gene. V lost 6 bases to trimming and J lost 6 bases; unmatched junction nucleotides: 8. This CDR3 is 14 amino acids long. The data were obtained in a study of blood T cell repertoires in COVID-19. In the study overall: Italy, Spain and the United States were the sources of the convalescent and acute COVID-19 samples. PBMCs, B-cell-depleted T cells, or T cells were the source of the cDNA or gDNA that made up the material.

Original handling: By means of reference gene primer amplification, nucleated cell counts were estimated. Generated by immunoSEQ multiplex PCR, the TCRdb table keeps only in-frame clones and is missing some. V, J and clone size are taken as reported in that table, and D and trimming were inferred from the DNA itself. The sample carries under 250,000 clones, around 89% recorded once. The sequenced material came from peripheral blood. The chain links TRBV29-1 to TRBJ1-5; TRBD1 matches 10 bases. This clonotype was sampled from a woman aged 40-49 years with acute or convalescent COVID-19. The CDR3 spells CSVSPGQGTQPQHF. CDR3 nucleotides: TGCAGCGTCTCACCGGGACAGGGGACTCAGCCCCAGCATTTT.